This TCR beta chain was sequenced for a study of response to subunit inactivated influenza vaccine. Trimming at V came to 5 bases and at J to 4 bases, leaving 6 bases not matched to a gene. The CDR3 has 13 amino acids. The V gene's germline CDR1 is DFQATT and CDR2 SNEGSKA (reference sequence). Study-level points and caveats: The authors suggested that every seasonal influenza vaccination recruits few new T cells.

In the case of this clonotype: Its cognate antigen is unknown.

MiXCR was run by TCRdb on the RT-PCR reads, yielding one entry per CDR3 protein. The sample yields more than 400,000 distinct CDR3 sequences, roughly 9.7% seen once. V usage is TRBV20-1 and J usage is TRBJ2-7; 9 nucleotides line up with TRBD2. The TCR sequence derives from a man aged 50-59 years who received an inactivated influenza vaccine. Sample: PBMCs from blood, taken 40 to 50 days after vaccination. The CDR3: CSAEGLATYEQYF. CDR3 DNA sequence: TGCAGTGCTGAAGGACTAGCGACGTACGAGCAGTACTTC.